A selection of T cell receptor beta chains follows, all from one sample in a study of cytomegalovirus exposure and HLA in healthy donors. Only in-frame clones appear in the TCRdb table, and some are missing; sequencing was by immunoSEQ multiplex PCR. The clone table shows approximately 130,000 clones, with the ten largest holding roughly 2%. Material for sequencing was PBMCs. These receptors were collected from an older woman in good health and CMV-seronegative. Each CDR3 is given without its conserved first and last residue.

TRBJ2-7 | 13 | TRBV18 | ASSPMADRSGEQY
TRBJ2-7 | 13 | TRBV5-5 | ASSQQGPLTYEQY
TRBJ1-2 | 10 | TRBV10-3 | ATRGDALGYT
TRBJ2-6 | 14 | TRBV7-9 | ASSLLRGSGANVLT
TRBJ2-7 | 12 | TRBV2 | ASTLRGQGNEQY
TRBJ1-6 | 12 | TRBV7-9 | ASSRTGGDSPLH
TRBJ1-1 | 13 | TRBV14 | ASSQGSFGSTEAF
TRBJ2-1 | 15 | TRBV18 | ASSLSLLAGGHNEQF
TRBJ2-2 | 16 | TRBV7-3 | ASGNSGARPATTGELF
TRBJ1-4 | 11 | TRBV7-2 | ASTTRTGEKLF
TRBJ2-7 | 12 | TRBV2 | ASRTGTGAYEQY
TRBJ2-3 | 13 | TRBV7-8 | ASTERGRVADTQY
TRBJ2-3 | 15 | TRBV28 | ASSFPSTSGSSDTQY
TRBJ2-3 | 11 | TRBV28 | ASSLPSTDTQY
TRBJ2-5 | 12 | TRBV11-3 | ASSLGDNQETQY
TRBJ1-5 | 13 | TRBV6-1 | ASSEVRGSNQPQH
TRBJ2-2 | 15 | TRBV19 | ASSSILQIPNTGELF
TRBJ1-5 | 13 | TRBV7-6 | ASSSQTGFNQPQH
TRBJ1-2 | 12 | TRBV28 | ASRGGQGHYGYT
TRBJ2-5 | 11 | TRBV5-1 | ASSFGRGETQY
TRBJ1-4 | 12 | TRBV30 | AWSAPTRGEKLF
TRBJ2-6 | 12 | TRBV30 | AWGTGVGANVLT
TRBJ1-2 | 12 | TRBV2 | ASKTQGINYGYT
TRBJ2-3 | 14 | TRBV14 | ASSQVGRGQTDTQY
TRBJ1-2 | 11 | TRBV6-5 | ASSYPGHLGYT
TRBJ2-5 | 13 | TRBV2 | ASRRTHRDIETQY
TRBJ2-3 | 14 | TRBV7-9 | ASSSRTSGGRDTQY
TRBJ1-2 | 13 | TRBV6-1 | ASSEVDGGSYGYT
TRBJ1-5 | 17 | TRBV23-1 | ASSQPAQDRSYSNQPQH
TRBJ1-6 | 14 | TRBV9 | ASSVQSSSYNSPLH
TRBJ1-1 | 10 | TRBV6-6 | ASSYLLTEAF
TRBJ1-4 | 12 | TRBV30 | AWSADRENEKLF
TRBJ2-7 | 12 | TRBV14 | ASSRGVSRYEQY
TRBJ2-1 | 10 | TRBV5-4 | ASSLSPQREF
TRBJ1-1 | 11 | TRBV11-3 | ASSYNRNTEAF
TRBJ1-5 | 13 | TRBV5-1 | ASSLEGEVSQPQH
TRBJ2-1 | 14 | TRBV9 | ASSVGQGGLYNEQF
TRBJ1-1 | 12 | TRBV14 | ASSQEIQGTEAF
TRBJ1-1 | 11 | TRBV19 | ASSTRTGLEAF
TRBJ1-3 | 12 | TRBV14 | ASRTGTSGNTIY
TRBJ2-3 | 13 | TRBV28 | ASSFVRTNTDTQY